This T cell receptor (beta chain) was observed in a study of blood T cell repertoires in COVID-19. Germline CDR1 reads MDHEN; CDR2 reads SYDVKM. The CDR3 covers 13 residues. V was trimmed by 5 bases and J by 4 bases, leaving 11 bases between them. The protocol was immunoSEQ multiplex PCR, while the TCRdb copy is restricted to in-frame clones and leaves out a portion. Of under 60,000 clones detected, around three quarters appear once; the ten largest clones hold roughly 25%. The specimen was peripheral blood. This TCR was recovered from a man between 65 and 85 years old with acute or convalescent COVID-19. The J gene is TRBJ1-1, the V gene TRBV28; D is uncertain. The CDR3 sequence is CASSTSWATEAFF. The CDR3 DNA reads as TGTGCCAGCAGTACTAGTTGGGCCACTGAAGCTTTCTTT.